This TCR beta chain was recorded in a study of blood T cell repertoires in COVID-19. Study details: PBMCs, B-cell-depleted T cells, or T cells provided the cDNA or gDNA that made up the material.

Produced via immunoSEQ multiplex PCR; TCRdb's table is partial and in-frame only. Among approximately 200,000 clones listed, 65% to 85% were seen once. This TCR was sampled from a woman aged 25 to 39 who had recovered from COVID-19. Sequenced sample: PBMCs or T cells enriched from blood (not recorded which).

The DNA of the CDR3 is TGTGCCTGGAGTGAATTGCCGGGACTAGCGGGAGGCGCCTACAATGAGCAGTTCTTC. Residues: CAWSELPGLAGGAYNEQFF. J is TRBJ2-1 and V is TRBV30; the match to TRBD2 covers 15 bases. The CDR3 spans 19 residues. The germline gives CDR1 GTSNPN, CDR2 SVGIG (reference sequence). V gave up 1 base and J gave up 2 bases; unmatched junction bases: 9.